The clone carrying this T cell receptor beta chain has a count of ten or more. Its antigen remains unidentified. Germline V gene data show CDR1 as MNHEY and CDR2 as SMNVEV (reference sequence). The CDR3 totals 14 residues. V gave up 2 bases and J gave up 6 bases, with 11 bases separating them. The sequenced template was RNA, covering the TCR beta CDR3 region. HTBI-primed RT-PCR formed the first round, and a multiplex PCR formed the second. One entry per CDR3 protein, called by TCRdb with MiXCR from the multiplex PCR reads. The data show nearly 400,000 distinct CDR3 sequences, with around 20% seen just once and around 1.6% held by the top ten. The data derive from a study of Graves' ophthalmopathy and Graves' hyperthyroidism. General study results and limits: Most thyroid clonotypes with frequency above 0.001 were detected in blood too. The model's ophthalmopathy progression predictions had roughly 65% sensitivity and 72.22% specificity.

With a duration under 3 months, ophthalmopathy in the donors showed moderate-to-severe activity, CAS ≥3 and NOSPECS ≥4. The sequence came from a woman younger than 30 with Graves' ophthalmopathy. V is TRBV27 and J is TRBJ1-5, with a possible D match to TRBD1 (5 bases). What was sequenced was peripheral blood. CDR3 coding DNA: TGTGCCAGCAGTTTAGGGGGGAGTACTCAGCCCCAGCATTTT. Translating it yields CASSLGGSTQPQHF.